These T cell receptor beta chains were read from a single sample in a study of shared clonotypes between healthy human individuals. The assay was immunoSEQ multiplex PCR, and TCRdb's table has in-frame clones only and misses some. The sample carries 1.4 million or so clones, around 98.5% recorded once. Specimen: naive CD4+ T cells sorted from blood. The receptors stem from a man aged 30 to 45 in good health. The conserved cysteine and the conserved F or W are not part of the CDR3 here. Each record gives: D gene, V gene, CDR3 protein. A D gene is named only where the DNA matches it firmly.

d_gene: TRBD2
v_gene: TRBV11-2
CDR3aa: ASSLVSGIEQF

d_gene: TRBD2
v_gene: TRBV28
CDR3aa: ASRGLAGAGGTQY

d_gene: NA
v_gene: TRBV18
CDR3aa: ASSPGTDYQETQY

d_gene: NA
v_gene: TRBV6-5
CDR3aa: ASSSQGTHRH

d_gene: TRBD2
v_gene: TRBV11-3
CDR3aa: ASSSVAGALNEQF

d_gene: TRBD2
v_gene: TRBV30
CDR3aa: AWSSGLAGGSYEQY

d_gene: TRBD1
v_gene: TRBV7-6
CDR3aa: ASSIGTGWSDTQY

d_gene: TRBD2
v_gene: TRBV4-1
CDR3aa: ASSQEWGGYRREQF

d_gene: TRBD1
v_gene: TRBV29-1
CDR3aa: STGQGAVNYGYT

d_gene: NA
v_gene: TRBV2
CDR3aa: ASIRGDSREQY

d_gene: NA
v_gene: TRBV27
CDR3aa: ASSLIPGPHEQY

d_gene: TRBD2
v_gene: TRBV9
CDR3aa: ASSARLAPSYNEQF

d_gene: TRBD2
v_gene: TRBV7-8
CDR3aa: ASSFLAGVKIEGTDTQY

d_gene: TRBD2
v_gene: TRBV7-9
CDR3aa: ASRPSGLANGELF

d_gene: NA
v_gene: TRBV7-2
CDR3aa: ASSPWLRPEGEKLF

d_gene: NA
v_gene: TRBV5-1
CDR3aa: ASSQEMPGELF

d_gene: NA
v_gene: TRBV6-5
CDR3aa: ASSYSRGEQY

d_gene: TRBD1
v_gene: TRBV5-1
CDR3aa: ASSSRDRNMNTEAF

d_gene: NA
v_gene: TRBV18
CDR3aa: ASSPIAGSFEQY

d_gene: TRBD2
v_gene: TRBV18
CDR3aa: ASSPLRTSASHGTQY

d_gene: NA
v_gene: TRBV28
CDR3aa: ASTSLADGYT

d_gene: NA
v_gene: TRBV9
CDR3aa: ASSPSVRDNEQF

d_gene: NA
v_gene: TRBV11-1
CDR3aa: ASSLEGRGPYEQY

d_gene: NA
v_gene: TRBV11-2
CDR3aa: ASSLLAETQY

d_gene: NA
v_gene: TRBV27
CDR3aa: ASKRGPSYEQY

d_gene: NA
v_gene: TRBV7-3
CDR3aa: ASSPRSNTGELF